What follows are 32 T cell receptor beta chains derived from one specimen sequenced in a study of T cells after yellow fever vaccination. TCRdb called the 5' RACE reads again in MiXCR, with one record for every CDR3 protein. The data show 150,000 to 200,000 distinct CDR3 sequences, around 7.3% seen once. Sequences were derived from CD4+ T cells sorted from PBMCs, sampled 5 days after the first yellow fever vaccination. These receptors were collected from a man between 18 and 35 years old who received the YFV17D yellow fever vaccine.

This clonotype appeared once. A much larger clonotype is one base distant, so this may be a read error. J is TRBJ2-1 and V is TRBV24-1, with 8 bases lining up with TRBD2. V was pared by 5 bases and J by 1 base, with 9 bases of the junction left unmatched. CDR1 is KGHDR, CDR2 SFDVKD, per germline. The length of the CDR3 is 17 residues. Written as DNA, the CDR3 is TGTGCCACCAGTGCCGCTAGCGGGCGGAGATCCTACAATGAGCAGTTCTTC. Encoded protein: CATSAASGRRSYNEQFF.

On this clonotype: The junction shows a germline mismatch at one end, possibly a read error. The chain uses TRBV5-4 and TRBJ1-1; 9 nucleotides align to TRBD1. This CDR3 has 15 amino acids. Looked up from germline, CDR1 is SGHNT and CDR2 is YYREEE (reference sequence). CDR3 in DNA: TGTACCAGCAGCTTGGAGGGACAGGGGAACACTGAAGCTTTCTTT. Translation: CTSSLEGQGNTEAFF.

This clonotype was picked up a small number of times. V and J are TRBV28 and TRBJ2-1; 8 bases fit TRBD2. Germline V gene data show CDR1 as MDHEN and CDR2 as SYDVKM. The junction had 8 bases not matched to a gene; V was cut back by 6 bases and J by 4 bases. The CDR3 runs to 15 residues. The DNA for the CDR3 is TGTGCCAGCAGACCGGGAGGGCGAAGGTACAATGAGCAGTTCTTC. Residues: CASRPGGRRYNEQFF.

In its sample, this clonotype was seen many times. The rearrangement uses TRBV7-2 and TRBJ2-5; tentatively, D is TRBD1 (6 bases). Per the germline V gene, CDR1 is SGHTA and CDR2 is FQGNSA. Trimming stripped 1 base from V and 4 bases from J, with 10 bases between. The CDR3 is 14 amino acids. The CDR3 DNA is TGTGCCAGCAGCTTAGATTCAGGGGTAGAGACCCAGTACTTC. Protein product: CASSLDSGVETQYF.

At least ten counts were recorded for this clonotype. The V gene is TRBV5-4, the J gene TRBJ2-1; 10 bases are shared with TRBD1. V dropped 5 bases and J dropped 8; count of bases not matched to a gene: 13. CDR1 and CDR2 from the germline V gene are SGHNT and YYREEE (reference sequence). This CDR3 contains 16 residues. CDR3 nucleotides: TGTGCCAGCAGTTCCCTATCCGGGACAGGGGTGGATGAGCAGTTCTTC. Amino acids: CASSSLSGTGVDEQFF.

The rearrangement links TRBV10-3 to TRBJ1-2; TRBD1 agrees at 8 bases. Per germline, CDR1 ENHRY and CDR2 SYGVKD. Trimming cost V 6 bases and J 2 bases; bases outside gene matches: 14. The length of the CDR3 is 17 residues. The CDR3 spells CAIRADRGVRKNYGYTF. CDR3 DNA sequence: TGTGCCATCAGGGCTGACAGGGGAGTCCGTAAAAACTATGGCTACACCTTC.

The rearrangement uses TRBV20-1 and TRBJ1-4, with TRBD1 as a possible D gene (5 bases). This CDR3 is built from 15 residues. Germline CDR1 is DFQATT and CDR2 is SNEGSKA (reference sequence). V was shortened by 5 bases and J by 3 bases, with 16 bases between the two germline ends. The DNA of the CDR3 is TGCAGTGCTCGGGACGGAAGCGGAGCTAATGAAAAACTGTTTTTT. This translates into CSARDGSGANEKLFF.

The sample holds a few counts of this clonotype. This chain uses TRBV7-2 with TRBJ1-1; D is undetermined. V was shortened by 1 base and J by 3 bases, with 6 bases between the two germline ends. The CDR3 loop spans 13 amino acids. CDR1 and CDR2 (germline): SGHTA, FQGNSA. CDR3: CASSLVRDTEAFF. The DNA of the CDR3 is TGTGCCAGCAGCTTAGTGAGGGACACTGAAGCTTTCTTT.

The rearrangement uses TRBV23-1 and TRBJ2-6; D unclear. TRBV23-1 carries the ORF label, with uncertain function. V gave up 7 bases and J gave up 0 bases, with 16 bases separating them. This CDR3 has 17 amino acids. The CDR3 is CASNALRKFSGANVLTF. The CDR3 DNA reads TGCGCCAGCAACGCTCTCCGGAAGTTCTCTGGGGCCAACGTCCTGACTTTC.

This clonotype was recorded a few times. The rearrangement links TRBV7-8 to TRBJ1-2; D ambiguous. The CDR3 totals 18 residues. With 1 base removed from V and 8 bases from J, the gap between germline ends came to 26 bases. Germline lookup yields CDR1 SGHVS and CDR2 FQNEAQ. In DNA, the CDR3 is TGTGCCAGCAGCTTAGGGCCAGCCATTATCCCTCCCTCTAAGGGCTACACCTTC. Translated: CASSLGPAIIPPSKGYTF.

With regard to this clonotype: A much larger clonotype is one base distant, so this may be a read error. The conserved phenylalanine or tryptophan is not found at the CDR3 terminus, so this likely reflects a read error. This sequence joins TRBV11-2 and TRBJ2-3; 7 bases line up with TRBD2. This CDR3 has 16 amino acids. From germline, CDR1 is SGHAT and CDR2 FQNNGV. Trimming cost V 1 base and J 0 bases; bases outside gene matches: 4. CDR3 region: CASSLGPAGSTDTQYL. In DNA form, the CDR3 reads TGTGCCAGCAGCTTAGGGCCAGCGGGGAGCACAGATACGCAGTATTTA.

This clonotype has a handful of counts. V usage is TRBV5-1 and J usage is TRBJ1-1; D call uncertain. The ends were cut back, 2 bases at V and 7 bases at J, with 9 bases in the middle. Germline V gives CDR1 SGHRS, CDR2 YFSETQ. The CDR3 totals 12 residues. CDR3 DNA sequence: TGCGCCAGCAGCTTTTCCGGCATTGAAGCTTTCTTT. Amino acid sequence: CASSFSGIEAFF.

In its sample, this clonotype was seen many times. The gene calls are TRBV15 and TRBJ2-7, with D possibly being TRBD2 (6 bases). This CDR3 spans 15 amino acids. Germline V gene data show CDR1 as LNHNV and CDR2 as YYDKDF (reference sequence). V lost 1 base, J lost 3 bases, and 13 bases lay in between. For the CDR3, the DNA is TGTGCCACCAGCAGAGGGGAGGAGGGTTACTACGAGCAGTACGTC. This gives the protein CATSRGEEGYYEQYV.

This clonotype was counted at least ten times. The chain uses TRBV5-6 and TRBJ2-7, with D perhaps matching TRBD1 or TRBD2 (5 bases each). The germline V gene encodes CDR1 SGHDT and CDR2 YYEEEE. Trimming removed 0 bases at V and 6 bases at J, with 10 bases between. The CDR3 spans 13 residues. CDR3 region: CASSLAGPSEQYV. DNA for the CDR3: TGTGCCAGCAGCTTGGCGGGGCCGAGCGAGCAGTACGTC.

This clonotype came up many times. The chain joins TRBV12-3 or TRBV12-4 to TRBJ1-6; D perhaps matches TRBD1 (6 bases). The CDR3 is 15 residues long. Trimming removed 8 bases at V and 9 bases at J, with 20 bases between. CDR3 coding DNA: TGTGCCAGCGGACGCACTATAATAGGGGGTTCACCCCTCCACTTT. Its translation: CASGRTIIGGSPLHF.

The chain is built from TRBV12-3 or TRBV12-4 and TRBJ1-2, with 9 bases that match TRBD1. This CDR3 is 16 amino acids long. The J segment lost 4 bases and the V segment lost 10 bases, leaving 16 bases of the junction unmatched. For the CDR3, the DNA is TGTGCCATCACACCCATACCGGGACAGGGTTCCTATGGCTACACCTTC. Translation: CAITPIPGQGSYGYTF.

The chain joins TRBV10-3 to TRBJ2-3, with 10 bases fitting TRBD1. V was pared by 6 bases and J by 1 base, with 4 bases of the junction left unmatched. The CDR3 loop spans 15 amino acids. CDR1 and CDR2 from the germline V gene are ENHRY and SYGVKD. CDR3 protein: CAIRGDRGRTDTQYF. CDR3 bases: TGTGCCATCAGGGGAGACAGGGGGCGCACAGATACGCAGTATTTT.

This chain links TRBV12-5 with TRBJ2-2; 11 bases align to TRBD2. Germline-derived CDR1 and CDR2 are LGHNT and FRNRAP. V was pared by 2 bases and J by 4 bases, with 12 bases of the junction left unmatched. The CDR3 runs 19 residues. For the CDR3, the DNA is TGTGCTAGTGGTTTGCTTAGTCTAGCGGGGGGCCGGTTCACCGGGGAGCTGTTTTTT. The encoded protein is CASGLLSLAGGRFTGELFF. The whole variable domain, remainder taken from reference TRBV12-5 and TRBJ2-2, is DARVTQTPRHKVTEMGQEVTMRCQPILGHNTVFWYRQTMMQGLELLAYFRNRAPLDDSGMPKDRFSAEMPDATLATLKIQPSEPRDSAVYFCASGLLSLAGGRFTGELFFGEGSRLTVL.

This clonotype showed up many times. The chain has TRBV4-1 and TRBJ2-3, with TRBD1 identical over 11 bases. Germline-derived CDR1 and CDR2 are MGHRA and YSYEKL. The CDR3 is 17 residues long. The J segment lost 4 bases and the V segment lost 0 bases, leaving 6 bases of the junction unmatched. The CDR3, as DNA: TGCGCCAGCAGCCAAGATTGGACAGGGGGCTCGCCAGATACGCAGTATTTT. Protein product: CASSQDWTGGSPDTQYF.

At least ten counts were recorded for this clonotype. The rearrangement links TRBV28 to TRBJ2-1, with 9 bases that match TRBD2. The J segment lost 5 bases and the V segment lost 6 bases, leaving 11 bases of the junction unmatched. Germline V gene sequence: CDR1 MDHEN, CDR2 SYDVKM. This CDR3 region has 16 residues. The CDR3 region has the DNA TGTGCCAGCAGACCGTCCGGGACTAGCCCCCACAATGAGCAGTTCTTC. Protein sequence: CASRPSGTSPHNEQFF.

This clonotype was seen ten or more times. The V gene is TRBV4-1, the J gene TRBJ2-5; 10 bases match TRBD1. CDR3 length: 15 amino acids. V shed 3 bases and J 6 bases; nucleotides not matched to a gene: 7. Germline CDR1 MGHRA, CDR2 YSYEKL. CDR3 residues: CASSQPTGGGKTQYF. The CDR3 coding sequence is TGCGCCAGCAGCCAGCCGACAGGGGGCGGAAAGACCCAGTACTTC.

A word on this clonotype: One end of the junction does not line up with germline, which may come from a read error. The V gene is TRBV20-1, the J gene TRBJ1-1; D possibly corresponds to TRBD1 (6 bases). This CDR3 contains 13 residues. Germline V gives CDR1 DFQATT, CDR2 SNEGSKA (reference sequence). This CDR3 reads CSAIRTENTEALF. The CDR3 nucleotides are TGCAGTGCTATTCGGACAGAGAACACTGAAGCTCTCTTT.

In this sample, this clonotype turned up many times. Germline is not matched at one junction end, which may reflect a read error. The J gene is TRBJ2-1, the V gene TRBV19; TRBD2 matches 11 bases. This CDR3 has 17 residues. Germline loops: CDR1 LNHDA, CDR2 SQIVND (reference sequence). DNA for the CDR3: TGTGCCAGTAGGATAGCGGGGGGGCCGATCACCTACAATGAGCAGTTCTTC. Protein: CASRIAGGPITYNEQFF.

The table lists this clonotype with many counts. The CDR3 reads CASSLVETGTDEQYF. In DNA form, the CDR3 reads TGCGCCAGCAGCTTGGTGGAGACAGGTACCGACGAGCAGTACTTC. J is TRBJ2-7 and V is TRBV5-1, with a tentative D call TRBD1 (6 bases). Trimming cost V 0 bases and J 5 bases, with 15 bases left between them. This CDR3 is built from 15 residues. CDR1 is SGHRS, CDR2 YFSETQ, per germline. The variable domain in full, completed from reference TRBV5-1 and TRBJ2-7, reads KAGVTQTPRYLIKTRGQQVTLSCSPISGHRSVSWYQQTPGQGLQFLFEYFSETQRNKGNFPGRFSGRQFSNSRSEMNVSTLELGDSALYLCASSLVETGTDEQYFGPGTRLTVT.

This clonotype was recorded at least ten times. The gene calls are TRBV18 and TRBJ1-1; TRBD1 aligns across 8 bases. Germline CDR1 and CDR2: KGHSH and LQKENI. V lost 6 bases to trimming and J lost 6 bases; unmatched junction nucleotides: 6. The CDR3 extends over 13 amino acids. The DNA of the CDR3 is TGTGCCAGCTCGGGGACAGGTTGGGCTGAAGCTTTCTTT. It yields the protein CASSGTGWAEAFF.

This clonotype has at least ten counts. V is TRBV6-5 and J is TRBJ1-6; D is undetermined. The germline V gene has CDR1 MNHEY and CDR2 SVGAGI. This CDR3 comprises 15 residues. Trimming cost V 8 bases and J 9 bases, with 20 bases left between them. The CDR3 nucleotides are TGTGCCAGCTCCAGTCCCGTCCGTGGTGGTTCACCCCTCCACTTT. This sequence encodes CASSSPVRGGSPLHF.

This clonotype appeared many times. V gene TRBV20-1 combines with J gene TRBJ1-5; D is possibly TRBD1 (5 bases). The CDR3 is 13 amino acids. Germline V gene sequence: CDR1 DFQATT, CDR2 SNEGSKA (reference sequence). With 5 bases removed from V and 2 bases from J, the gap between germline ends came to 10 bases. The CDR3 protein is CSAREGGNQPQHF. The CDR3 nucleotides read TGCAGTGCTCGCGAAGGGGGCAATCAGCCCCAGCATTTT.

This clonotype came up many times. This rearrangement joins TRBV18 to TRBJ2-7, with 9 bases identical to TRBD1. This CDR3 contains 15 residues. V lost 1 base, J lost 2 bases, and 3 bases stayed unmatched. Germline loops: CDR1 KGHSH, CDR2 LQKENI. CDR3 residues: CASSPQGQGPYEQYF. For the CDR3, the DNA is TGTGCCAGCTCACCACAGGGACAGGGCCCCTACGAGCAGTACTTC.

At least ten counts were recorded for this clonotype. The V gene is TRBV6-5, the J gene TRBJ2-1; possibly TRBD1 for D (6 bases). CDR1 is MNHEY, CDR2 SVGAGI, per germline. V lost 5 bases and J lost 6, with 11 bases in between. The CDR3 consists of 13 residues. This CDR3 reads CASSTLRGNEQFF. CDR3 DNA sequence: TGTGCCAGCAGTACTCTCAGGGGCAATGAGCAGTTCTTC.

In its sample, this clonotype was seen many times. V and J are TRBV28 and TRBJ1-6; tentative D call: TRBD1 (6 bases). There are 14 residues in the CDR3. The germline V gene encodes CDR1 MDHEN and CDR2 SYDVKM. With 5 bases removed from V and 8 bases from J, the gap between germline ends came to 13 bases. The CDR3 DNA reads as TGTGCCAGCAGTGCAGGGGCCATTGATTCACCCCTCCACTTT. Amino acids: CASSAGAIDSPLHF.

In its sample, this clonotype was seen many times. The chain joins TRBV24-1 to TRBJ2-3, with TRBD1 matching over 8 bases. The CDR3 totals 16 residues. CDR1 is KGHDR and CDR2 is SFDVKD in the germline V gene. V lost 3 bases, J lost 4 bases, and 8 bases stayed unmatched. CDR3 nucleotides: TGTGCCACCAGTGATACCCGGACAGGGTCCCCAGATACGCAGTATTTT. Protein sequence: CATSDTRTGSPDTQYF.

This clonotype was seen a few times. The chain links TRBV20-1 to TRBJ2-5, with 9 bases fitting TRBD1. Losses at the gene ends were 5 bases for V and 2 bases for J; bases not matched to a gene: 3. The CDR3 consists of 13 residues. Per the germline V gene, CDR1 is DFQATT and CDR2 is SNEGSKA (reference sequence). The CDR3 sequence is CSARGQGQETQYF. CDR3 coding DNA: TGCAGTGCTCGAGGACAGGGGCAAGAGACCCAGTACTTC.